Presented here are 29 T cell receptor beta chains from one specimen sequenced in a study of blood T cells in healthy people across ages. Combining a sample-barcoded 5' primer with a J-beta primer mix, a second PCR ran for 7 to 11 cycles. One entry per CDR3 protein results from TCRdb running MiXCR on the 5' RACE reads. The sample holds fewer than 900,000 distinct CDR3 sequences, 45% to 50% seen once. Sequences were obtained from blood. The receptors originated from a woman in her sixties or seventies in good health.

The rearrangement links TRBV20-1 to TRBJ2-1, with 7 bases that match TRBD2. V lost 0 bases to trimming and J lost 0 bases; unmatched junction nucleotides: 8. This CDR3 comprises 17 residues. Germline lookup yields CDR1 DFQATT and CDR2 SNEGSKA (reference sequence). The CDR3 region is CSARDLAGRASYNEQFF. The CDR3 DNA reads TGCAGTGCTAGAGACCTGGCAGGGAGGGCCTCCTACAATGAGCAGTTCTTC.

The J gene is TRBJ1-5, the V gene TRBV7-2; D might be TRBD1 (5 bases). CDR1 is SGHTA and CDR2 is FQGNSA in the germline V gene. V dropped 0 bases and J dropped 5 bases, with 11 bases sitting between them. The CDR3 covers 15 residues. CDR3 protein: CASSLAAQGYQPQHF. CDR3 DNA sequence: TGTGCCAGCAGCTTAGCCGCCCAGGGATATCAGCCCCAGCATTTT.

The chain couples TRBV29-1 to TRBJ2-1, with 9 bases fitting TRBD2. CDR3 length equals 19 residues. CDR1 is SQVTM, CDR2 ANQGSEA, per germline. Germline trimming cut 6 bases from V and 4 bases from J; bases unmatched to any gene: 22. CDR3 amino acids: CSVATSGGGGFLIYNEQFF. CDR3 nucleotide sequence: TGCAGCGTCGCGACTAGCGGAGGGGGGGGGTTCCTTATTTACAATGAGCAGTTCTTC.

Ten or more counts support this clonotype. The chain carries TRBV29-1 and TRBJ2-1; D might be TRBD2 (6 bases). CDR1 is SQVTM and CDR2 is ANQGSEA in the germline V gene. Trimming removed 6 bases from V and 4 bases from J, with 16 bases in between. This CDR3 is 14 amino acids long. The CDR3 DNA sequence: TGCAGCGTGGGATCGATTGGGGGGTACAATGAGCAGTTCTTC. This codes for CSVGSIGGYNEQFF.

This clonotype was found once. The chain combines TRBV20-1 with TRBJ2-5; the D is unclear. The length of the CDR3 is 13 residues. From germline, CDR1 is DFQATT and CDR2 SNEGSKA (reference sequence). Deletions cut 3 bases from V and 2 bases from J, with 10 bases between. As DNA, the CDR3 is TGCAGTGCTAGTAGGCACAAACAAGAGACCCAGTACTTC. Translation gives CSASRHKQETQYF.

The chain recombines TRBV7-3 with TRBJ2-5; 9 nucleotides agree with TRBD2. The CDR3 loop spans 16 amino acids. Per germline, CDR1 SGHTA and CDR2 FQGTGA. V was clipped by 1 base and J by 5 bases; unmatched bases: 8. The CDR3 DNA is TGTGCCAGCAGCTTAATCCCCAGCGGGAGGAGGGAGACCCAGTACTTC. Translated, it gives CASSLIPSGRRETQYF.

The chain is built from TRBV28 and TRBJ2-1; D is unresolved. V was shortened by 5 bases and J by 7 bases, with 9 bases between the two germline ends. Germline loops: CDR1 MDHEN, CDR2 SYDVKM. The CDR3 is made up of 12 amino acids. DNA for the CDR3: TGTGCCAGCAGTGCCTGGACGAATGAGCAGTTCTTC. The encoded protein is CASSAWTNEQFF.

This clonotype was recorded a few times. The chain joins TRBV28 to TRBJ2-7, with 12 bases fitting TRBD2. Trimming took 6 bases from V and 7 from J; bases not matched to a gene: 10. Germline V CDR1 and CDR2: MDHEN, SYDVKM. This CDR3 comprises 15 residues. The CDR3 loop is CASRPGLAGSWEQYF. Here the CDR3 DNA reads TGTGCCAGCAGACCGGGACTAGCGGGTTCGTGGGAGCAGTACTTC.

This chain uses TRBV7-2 with TRBJ2-5; 12 bases map to TRBD1. The CDR3 loop spans 16 amino acids. From germline, CDR1 is SGHTA and CDR2 FQGNSA. J lost 5 bases, V lost 5 bases, and 9 bases had no gene match. The CDR3 loop is CASSKWGGQGAETQYF. In DNA form, the CDR3 reads TGTGCCAGCAGCAAATGGGGGGGACAGGGGGCGGAGACCCAGTACTTC.

Comment on this clonotype: Mismatch with germline at one junction end may stem from a read error. The chain uses TRBV4-3 and TRBJ2-4; D is undetermined. This CDR3 comprises 16 residues. The germline CDR1 and CDR2 sequences are LGHNA and YSLEER. CDR3 nucleotide sequence: TGCGCCAGCAGCAGCGAGCCAGCCCTTGTCAAAAACAGTCAGTACTTC. This sequence encodes CASSSEPALVKNSQYF.

The chain employs TRBV28 and TRBJ2-7; 8 bases map to TRBD2. This CDR3 region has 17 residues. Germline loops: CDR1 MDHEN, CDR2 SYDVKM. J lost 3 bases, V lost 5 bases, and 15 bases had no gene match. CDR3 region: CASSGSLSGRGIYEQYF. In DNA, the CDR3 is TGTGCCAGCAGTGGTTCGCTCAGCGGGAGAGGGATCTACGAGCAGTACTTC.

V usage is TRBV2 and J usage is TRBJ1-2, with D maybe TRBD1 (5 bases). Between the trimmed V and J ends, which lost 8 bases and 0 bases, there was a span of 10 bases. The CDR3 totals 13 residues. The germline V gene encodes CDR1 SNHLY and CDR2 FYNNEI. The chain's CDR3 is CASQGFSNYGYTF. The CDR3, as DNA: TGTGCCAGCCAGGGTTTTTCTAACTATGGCTACACCTTC.

The gene calls are TRBV27 and TRBJ2-6; D may be TRBD1 or TRBD2 (5 bases each). CDR1 is MNHEY and CDR2 is SMNVEV in the germline V gene (reference sequence). V was cut by 3 bases and J by 0 bases, with 18 bases left in between. The CDR3 covers 19 residues. CDR3 sequence: CASSLSGRMFSSGANVLTF. The CDR3 DNA reads TGTGCCAGCAGTTTGTCGGGACGTATGTTTAGCTCTGGGGCCAACGTCCTGACTTTC.

There are a few counts of this clonotype. The chain joins TRBV7-9 to TRBJ2-1; 10 nucleotides agree with TRBD2. Germline lookup yields CDR1 SEHNR and CDR2 FQNEAQ (reference sequence). CDR3 length: 14 residues. J gave up 7 bases and V 2 bases, and 2 bases lay outside the gene matches. CDR3 DNA: TGTGCCAGCAGCTTACAAGCGGGAGGGAATGAGCAGTTCTTC. Translated: CASSLQAGGNEQFF.

J is TRBJ2-1 and V is TRBV28; TRBD2 matches 14 bases. With 6 bases clipped from V and 6 bases from J, the junction kept 10 bases outside the gene matches. This CDR3 is built from 17 residues. Per germline, CDR1 MDHEN and CDR2 SYDVKM. The CDR3 bases are TGTGCCAGCAGCCCAAGGACTAGCGGGAGGAGGGGCAATGAGCAGTTCTTC. It yields the protein CASSPRTSGRRGNEQFF.

The chain employs TRBV6-5 and TRBJ2-1; tentatively, D is TRBD1 (5 bases). The germline V and J ends were trimmed by 7 bases and 9 bases, with 19 bases remaining between them. Germline V gene lookup returns CDR1 MNHEY and CDR2 SVGAGI. The CDR3 spans 14 residues. In DNA, the CDR3 is TGTGCCAGCACCCTAAGCAGGGCTACGGCTGAGCAGTTCTTC. This codes for CASTLSRATAEQFF.

This clonotype was seen a few times. The CDR3 spells CASSLELPGQTQETQYF. In DNA, the CDR3 is TGTGCCAGCAGCTTAGAGCTGCCGGGACAGACTCAAGAGACCCAGTACTTC. V gene TRBV7-3 combines with J gene TRBJ2-5, with 7 bases fitting TRBD1. Germline assignment: CDR1 SGHTA and CDR2 FQGTGA. V shed 2 bases, J shed 2 bases, and the junction held 11 bases outside the gene matches. The CDR3 consists of 17 residues.

The chain has TRBV20-1 and TRBJ2-1; 8 positions match TRBD1. V shed 6 bases and J 9 bases; nucleotides not matched to a gene: 13. This CDR3 has 14 residues. Germline V gene data show CDR1 as DFQATT and CDR2 as SNEGSKA (reference sequence). The CDR3, as DNA: TGCAGTGCCCCAGAGACAGGGGTTCGAAGTGAGCAGTTCTTC. It encodes CSAPETGVRSEQFF.

The chain combines TRBV15 with TRBJ2-5; 10 bases align to TRBD1. The ends lost 0 bases at V and 11 bases at J; junction bases unmatched: 15. CDR1 and CDR2 from the germline V gene are LNHNV and YYDKDF (reference sequence). The CDR3 is made up of 17 amino acids. The CDR3 DNA follows: TGTGCCACCAGCAGAGAAGCCGGGACAGGGGTCAGCAATGAGCAGTACTTC. It yields the protein CATSREAGTGVSNEQYF.

This clonotype was picked up a small number of times. The rearrangement links TRBV6-6 to TRBJ2-2; D is possibly TRBD2 (5 bases). Trimming left V 7 bases short and J 2 bases short, with 14 bases between. The CDR3 totals 15 residues. Per the germline V gene, CDR1 is MNHNY and CDR2 is SVGAGI (reference sequence). CDR3 bases: TGTGCCAGCAATCCCCGCCGGGGAAACACCGGGGAGCTGTTTTTT. It codes for CASNPRRGNTGELFF.

This clonotype was counted a few times. This chain uses TRBV4-2 with TRBJ2-7; 11 bases agree with TRBD2. The last part of the DNA fits TRBJ2-5 better; the J call may be wrong. CDR1 and CDR2 from the germline V gene are LGHNA and YNFKEQ. The CDR3 has 16 amino acids. In DNA, the CDR3 is TGTGCCAGCAGCCAAGTAGCGGGAGGGCCTTTACAGACCCAGTACTTC. This gives the protein CASSQVAGGPLQTQYF.

V gene TRBV10-3 combines with J gene TRBJ2-1, with a possible D match to TRBD2 (5 bases). Germline CDR1 reads ENHRY; CDR2 reads SYGVKD. The CDR3 is 14 residues long. V shed 6 bases and J shed 1 base, with 10 bases lying between them. The CDR3 region is CAIRGRGSYNEQFF. The CDR3 nucleotides are TGTGCCATCAGGGGGAGAGGGTCCTACAATGAGCAGTTCTTC.

The chain recombines TRBV3-1 with TRBJ1-3; D unresolved. The ends were cut back, 5 bases at V and 4 bases at J, with 9 bases in the middle. Per the germline V gene, CDR1 is LGHDT and CDR2 is YNNKEL (reference sequence). This CDR3 region has 13 residues. CDR3 coding DNA: TGTGCCAGCAGCTCTGACTGGGGAAACACCATATATTTT. Residues: CASSSDWGNTIYF.

This clonotype occurred a few times. J is TRBJ2-5 and V is TRBV7-2, with D perhaps matching TRBD1 (7 bases). The germline V and J ends were trimmed by 4 bases and 11 bases, with 20 bases remaining between them. The germline V gene encodes CDR1 SGHTA and CDR2 FQGNSA. The CDR3 length is 14 residues. CDR3 sequence: CASSSGSPGGFQYF. CDR3 in DNA: TGTGCCAGCAGCTCCGGGAGCCCAGGGGGATTTCAGTACTTC.

V usage is TRBV7-9 and J usage is TRBJ2-7; possibly TRBD1 for D (5 bases). This CDR3 has 14 amino acids. CDR1 and CDR2 (germline): SEHNR, FQNEAQ (reference sequence). Trimming shortened V by 6 bases and J by 2 bases, and 14 bases separated the two germline ends. The CDR3 loop reads CASSKQVDPYEQYF. Here the CDR3 DNA reads TGTGCCAGCAGTAAACAGGTCGATCCCTACGAGCAGTACTTC.

The V call is TRBV27, the J call TRBJ1-1; D is perhaps TRBD1 (6 bases). Germline CDR1 and CDR2: MNHEY and SMNVEV (reference sequence). The CDR3 consists of 14 residues. Trimming shortened V by 2 bases and J by 4 bases, and 11 bases separated the two germline ends. The CDR3 nucleotides are TGTGCCAGCAGTTTACACAGGGTCGGCACTGAAGCTTTCTTT. Protein: CASSLHRVGTEAFF.

The V gene is TRBV5-1, the J gene TRBJ1-2, with D maybe TRBD1 (5 bases). Germline V gives CDR1 SGHRS, CDR2 YFSETQ. The CDR3 has 14 amino acids. V dropped 1 base and J dropped 0 bases, with 7 bases sitting between them. The CDR3 here is CASSLTGSNYGYTF. Here the CDR3 DNA reads TGCGCCAGCAGCTTGACAGGCTCTAACTATGGCTACACCTTC.

The chain's CDR3 is CASSPTRAHTGGYTF. The CDR3 DNA reads TGCGCCAGCAGCCCGACAAGGGCCCATACGGGTGGCTACACCTTC. The chain recombines TRBV4-3 with TRBJ1-2, with unresolved D. CDR1 is LGHNA and CDR2 is YSLEER in the germline V gene. Trimming shortened V by 4 bases and J by 7 bases, and 19 bases separated the two germline ends. The CDR3 extends over 15 amino acids.

This clonotype was found a few times. V is TRBV3-1 and J is TRBJ2-1; 12 bases line up with TRBD2. Germline V gene sequence: CDR1 LGHDT, CDR2 YNNKEL (reference sequence). The CDR3 is 16 amino acids. Germline trimming cut 4 bases from V and 12 bases from J; bases unmatched to any gene: 13. The CDR3 loop is CASSRRTSGTPGRQFF. The DNA of the CDR3 is TGTGCCAGCAGCCGACGGACTAGCGGGACCCCAGGACGGCAGTTCTTC.